This TCR beta chain was retrieved from a study of shared clonotypes between healthy human individuals. General study results and limits: With few donors, the genetic and exposure-history diversity represented was limited.

Sequencing used immunoSEQ multiplex PCR; TCRdb keeps in-frame clones, though not all of them. The sample records around 2,000,000 clones, just under 95% being singletons. CD45RO-negative CD8 cells positively selected for CCR7 made up the naive population, which excluded terminally differentiated effector memory CD45RA+ cells. Turning to this clone: The antigen is unknown.

The CDR3 has 15 residues. The germline V gene has CDR1 MDHEN and CDR2 SYDVKM. V lost 5 bases and J 5 bases, leaving 17 bases between the germline ends. The sequence came from a man between 18 and 35 years old in good health. Specimen: naive CD8+ T cells sorted from blood. The chain combines TRBV28 with TRBJ2-3, with D possibly being TRBD2 (7 bases). The CDR3 coding sequence is TGTGCCAGCAGTCCGTGGGGGGGCGAACTAGATACGCAGTATTTT. Its protein product is CASSPWGGELDTQYF.